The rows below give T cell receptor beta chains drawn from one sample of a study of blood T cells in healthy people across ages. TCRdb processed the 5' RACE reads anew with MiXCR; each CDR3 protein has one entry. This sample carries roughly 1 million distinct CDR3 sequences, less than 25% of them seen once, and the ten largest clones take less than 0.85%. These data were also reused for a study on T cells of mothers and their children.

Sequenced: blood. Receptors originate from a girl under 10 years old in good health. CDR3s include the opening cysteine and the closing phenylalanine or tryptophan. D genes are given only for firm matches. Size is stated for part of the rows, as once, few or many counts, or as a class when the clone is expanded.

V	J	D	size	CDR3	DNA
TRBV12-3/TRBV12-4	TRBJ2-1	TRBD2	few	CASTKQSGSGGNEQFF	TGTGCCAGCACCAAACAGAGCGGGAGTGGGGGCAATGAGCAGTTCTTC
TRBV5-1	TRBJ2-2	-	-	CASSYTANTGELFF	TGCGCCAGCAGTTACACGGCGAACACCGGGGAGCTGTTTTTT
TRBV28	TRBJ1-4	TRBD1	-	CASSSPRTGPFDEKLFF	TGTGCCAGCAGTTCCCCCCGGACAGGCCCGTTTGACGAAAAACTGTTTTTT
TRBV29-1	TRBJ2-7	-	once	CSVLGGPHEQYF	TGCAGCGTACTGGGGGGCCCCCACGAGCAGTACTTC
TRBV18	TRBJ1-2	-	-	CASSPFGGYTF	TGTGCCAGCTCACCTTTTGGTGGGTACACCTTC
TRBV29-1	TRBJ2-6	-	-	CSVGGAGANVLTF	TGCAGCGTTGGGGGGGCCGGGGCCAACGTCCTGACTTTC
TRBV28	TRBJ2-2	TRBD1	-	CASTLPFGQGDTGELFF	TGTGCCAGCACCTTACCCTTTGGACAGGGGGACACCGGGGAGCTGTTTTTT
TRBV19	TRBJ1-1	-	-	CASSTVGFTEAFF	TGTGCCAGTAGTACCGTGGGCTTCACTGAAGCTTTCTTT
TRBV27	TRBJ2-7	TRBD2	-	CASSLTGTNYEQYF	TGTGCCAGCAGTTTGACCGGGACTAACTACGAGCAGTACTTC
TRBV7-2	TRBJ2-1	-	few	CASRRAGKHNEQFF	TGTGCCAGCAGGCGCGCCGGGAAGCACAATGAGCAGTTCTTC
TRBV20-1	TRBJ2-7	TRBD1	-	CSAVEPGGLSYEQYF	TGCAGTGCTGTCGAACCAGGGGGCCTATCCTACGAGCAGTACTTC
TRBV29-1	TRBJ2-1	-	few	CSVEFYRANEQFF	TGCAGCGTTGAATTCTACCGGGCCAATGAGCAGTTCTTC
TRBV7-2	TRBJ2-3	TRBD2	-	CASSLRRGSTDTQYF	TGTGCCAGCAGCTTAAGGCGGGGGAGCACAGATACGCAGTATTTT
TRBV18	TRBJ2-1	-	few	CASSQDLPNEQFF	TGTGCCAGCTCCCAGGATCTTCCCAATGAGCAGTTCTTC
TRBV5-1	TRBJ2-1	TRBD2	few	CASTGLVGNEQFF	TGCGCCAGCACGGGACTAGTCGGCAATGAGCAGTTCTTC
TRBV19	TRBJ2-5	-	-	CASSSYRQETQYF	TGTGCCAGTAGTTCTTACAGACAAGAGACCCAGTACTTC
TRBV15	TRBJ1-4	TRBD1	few	CATSSGTGSNEKLFF	TGTGCCACCAGCAGTGGGACAGGTTCTAATGAAAAACTGTTTTTT
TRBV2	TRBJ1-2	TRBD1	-	CASSEKLLPTGVQNGYTF	TGTGCCAGCAGTGAAAAGCTACTCCCGACAGGGGTACAGAATGGCTACACCTTC
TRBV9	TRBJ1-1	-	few	CASGGQGGPEAFF	TGTGCCAGTGGGGGGCAGGGAGGGCCTGAAGCTTTCTTT
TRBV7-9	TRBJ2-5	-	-	CASSPRLVEASETQYF	TGTGCCAGCAGCCCGCGACTAGTCGAGGCTTCCGAGACCCAGTACTTC
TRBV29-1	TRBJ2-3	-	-	CSVPSLTSGTDTQYF	TGCAGCGTCCCCTCATTGACCTCTGGCACAGATACGCAGTATTTT
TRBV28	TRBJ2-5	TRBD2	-	CASRVHTSAIGETQYF	TGTGCCAGCAGGGTCCACACTAGCGCCATCGGGGAGACCCAGTACTTC
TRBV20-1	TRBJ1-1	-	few	CSARAVSNTEAFF	TGCAGTGCTAGAGCGGTTTCGAACACTGAAGCTTTCTTT
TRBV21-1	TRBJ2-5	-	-	CARKSPGQGAREQYF	TGTGCCAGGAAGTCTCCGGGACAGGGGGCTCGGGAGCAGTACTTC
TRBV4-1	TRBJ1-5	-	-	CASSLRAGDGNQPQHF	TGCGCCAGCAGCCTCCGAGCGGGGGACGGCAATCAGCCCCAGCATTTT
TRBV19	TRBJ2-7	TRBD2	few	CASLQAGEQYF	TGTGCCAGTCTTCAAGCGGGGGAGCAGTACTTC
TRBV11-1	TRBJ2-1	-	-	CASSLYSRGEQFF	TGTGCCAGCAGCTTGTATAGCCGAGGGGAGCAGTTCTTC
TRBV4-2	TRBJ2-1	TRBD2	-	CASSQRTSRDEQFF	TGTGCCAGCAGCCAAAGGACTAGCAGGGATGAGCAGTTCTTC
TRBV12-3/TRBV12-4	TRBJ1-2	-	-	CASSELTNYGYTF	TGTGCCAGCAGTGAGTTAACTAACTATGGCTACACCTTC
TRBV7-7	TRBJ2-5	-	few	CASSFSQGSETQYF	TGTGCTAGCAGCTTCTCCCAGGGGTCAGAGACCCAGTACTTC
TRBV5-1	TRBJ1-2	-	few	CASSRGAQYGYTF	TGCGCCAGCAGCCGAGGCGCACAATACGGCTACACCTTC
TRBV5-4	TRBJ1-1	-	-	CASSADPEDTEAFF	TGTGCCAGCAGCGCCGACCCGGAGGACACTGAAGCTTTCTTT
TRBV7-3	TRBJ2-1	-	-	CASSLRTASSYNEQFF	TGTGCCAGCAGCTTAAGGACCGCAAGCTCCTACAATGAGCAGTTCTTC
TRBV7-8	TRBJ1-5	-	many	CASSLDRSNQPQHF	TGTGCCAGCAGCTTAGACAGGAGCAATCAGCCCCAGCATTTT
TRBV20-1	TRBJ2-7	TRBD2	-	CSARASGVGEQYF	TGCAGTGCTAGGGCTAGCGGGGTAGGTGAGCAGTACTTC
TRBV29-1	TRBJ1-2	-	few	CSVEVSAGNHGYTF	TGCAGCGTTGAAGTCTCGGCAGGGAACCATGGCTACACCTTC
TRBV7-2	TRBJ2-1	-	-	CASSLMAAGLSDNEQFF	TGTGCCAGCAGCTTAATGGCGGCCGGACTATCGGACAATGAGCAGTTCTTC
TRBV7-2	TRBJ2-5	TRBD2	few	CASSLDRRGEQYF	TGTGCCAGCAGCTTAGACCGCCGGGGGGAGCAGTACTTC
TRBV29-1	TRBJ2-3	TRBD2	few	CSGALAGGTDTQYF	TGCAGCGGGGCACTAGCGGGGGGCACAGATACGCAGTATTTT
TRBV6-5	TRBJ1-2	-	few	CASSFSGRPDGYTF	TGTGCCAGCAGTTTCTCGGGACGGCCTGATGGCTACACCTTC
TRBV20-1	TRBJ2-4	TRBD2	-	CSAGRLALENIQYF	TGCAGTGCTGGGAGACTAGCGCTGGAAAACATTCAGTACTTC
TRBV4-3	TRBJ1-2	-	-	CASSQDWLDSHLYGYAF	TGCGCCAGCAGCCAAGATTGGCTCGACAGCCACCTCTATGGCTACGCCTTC
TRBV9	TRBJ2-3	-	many	CASSGMTDTQYF	TGTGCCAGCAGCGGAATGACAGATACGCAGTATTTT
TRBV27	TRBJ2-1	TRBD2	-	CASSPRSAGGPGNEQFF	TGTGCCAGCTCTCCCCGGAGTGCGGGAGGGCCGGGGAATGAGCAGTTCTTC
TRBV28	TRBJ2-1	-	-	CASSPRGTLEDEQFF	TGTGCCAGCAGTCCCAGGGGTACCCTAGAAGATGAGCAGTTCTTC
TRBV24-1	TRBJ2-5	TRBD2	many	CAISSGRSWETQYF	TGTGCCATCTCCAGCGGGAGGAGCTGGGAGACCCAGTACTTC
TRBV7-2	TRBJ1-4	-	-	CASSKNRAEKLFF	TGTGCCAGCAGCAAAAACAGGGCTGAAAAACTGTTTTTT
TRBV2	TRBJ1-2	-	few	CASGTVGGYTF	TGTGCCAGCGGGACGGTGGGAGGCTACACCTTC
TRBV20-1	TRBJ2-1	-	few	CSARGPSSEQFF	TGCAGTGCTAGGGGGCCGTCGAGTGAGCAGTTCTTC